The 18 T cell receptor beta chains reported below all come from one sample, sequenced in a study of control samples from healthy donors and cancer patients. Profiled with immunoSEQ multiplex PCR; TCRdb holds only in-frame clones, not every one. The data show over 150,000 clones, with 95% to 96% seen just once and 1% held by the top ten. Sequenced material: blood. The receptors originated from a woman aged 25 to 39 in good health.

The chain employs TRBV5-4 and TRBJ2-2, with 11 bases fitting TRBD1. The germline CDR1 and CDR2 sequences are SGHNT and YYREEE (reference sequence). The CDR3 sequence is 16 residues long. Unmatched junction bases numbered 1, after V lost 0 bases and J lost 3 bases. CDR3 sequence (DNA): TGTGCCAGCAGCTTGGGGGACAGGGGGGACACCGGGGAGCTGTTTTTT. Encoded protein: CASSLGDRGDTGELFF.

The chain has TRBV6-2 or TRBV6-3 and TRBJ2-3, with a possible D match to TRBD2 (5 bases). V lost 6 bases to trimming and J lost 4 bases, with 11 bases between them. CDR1 is MNHEY, CDR2 SVGEGT, per germline. This CDR3 spans 13 amino acids. CDR3 amino acids: CASSISGSDTQYF. DNA for the CDR3: TGTGCCAGCAGCATAAGCGGCTCAGATACGCAGTATTTT.

CDR3 nucleotide sequence: TGTGCCAGCAGTGATTCCACAGGGCGCATTAATCAGCAGTTCTTC. It yields the protein CASSDSTGRINQQFF. The chain employs TRBV25-1 and TRBJ2-1; the D gene is possibly TRBD1 (6 bases). The germline gives CDR1 MGHDK, CDR2 SYGVNS. V was cut by 3 bases and J by 11 bases, with 20 bases left in between. The CDR3 is made up of 15 amino acids.

CDR3: CASSLPLETQYF. CDR3 coding DNA: TGTGCCAGCAGCTTACCACTAGAGACCCAGTACTTC. The chain uses TRBV7-9 and TRBJ2-5; D is unclear. Germline CDR1 SEHNR, CDR2 FQNEAQ (reference sequence). Trimming removed 2 bases from V and 4 bases from J, with 5 bases in between. CDR3 length: 12 residues.

The rearrangement links TRBV11-2 to TRBJ2-3, with 9 bases matching TRBD1. J lost 3 bases, V lost 5 bases, and 9 bases had no gene match. Looked up from germline, CDR1 is SGHAT and CDR2 is FQNNGV. The CDR3 has 16 residues. CDR3 in DNA: TGTGCCAGCAGCGAAGTCCCGGGACAGGGAACAGATACGCAGTATTTT. This sequence encodes CASSEVPGQGTDTQYF.

The chain uses TRBV6-5 and TRBJ1-5; possibly TRBD1 for D (5 bases). Germline V CDR1 and CDR2: MNHEY, SVGAGI. The length of the CDR3 is 14 residues. The V and J ends lost 5 bases and 0 bases respectively, with 8 bases between them. CDR3 amino acids: CASSRDSSNQPQHF. The CDR3 DNA reads as TGTGCCAGCAGTAGAGACAGTAGCAATCAGCCCCAGCATTTT.

The J gene is TRBJ1-6, the V gene TRBV3-1 (or the pseudogene TRBV3-2), with D unclear. The CDR3 spans 14 residues. The V gene lost 4 bases and the J gene lost 4 bases, with 8 bases spanning the gap. Per germline, CDR1 LGHDT and CDR2 YNNKEL (reference sequence). The CDR3 DNA reads as TGTGCCAGCAGCCCGATCCCTTATAATTCACCCCTCCACTTT. Its protein is CASSPIPYNSPLHF.

The V call is TRBV6-6, the J call TRBJ1-1; no definite D call. Germline values: CDR1 MNHNY, CDR2 SVGAGI (reference sequence). The CDR3 has 17 residues. Deletions cut 5 bases from V and 1 base from J, with 20 bases between. The CDR3 nucleotides read TGTGCCAGCAGTCCGGCGAGGGCCCCCTTCGGGAACACTGAAGCTTTCTTT. It yields the protein CASSPARAPFGNTEAFF.

This chain connects TRBV28 to TRBJ1-4, with 7 bases lining up with TRBD1. This CDR3 contains 16 residues. Trimming cost V 4 bases and J 3 bases; bases outside gene matches: 8. Germline CDR1 is MDHEN and CDR2 is SYDVKM. The CDR3 nucleotides read TGTGCCAGCAGTTCAGGGGGGGCCGGGGCTAATGAAAAACTGTTTTTT. Translating it yields CASSSGGAGANEKLFF.

The chain links TRBV19 to TRBJ2-5; the D is unclear. This CDR3 spans 16 amino acids. V was clipped by 6 bases and J by 5 bases, with 22 bases between them. CDR1 is LNHDA, CDR2 SQIVND, per germline (reference sequence). The CDR3 protein is CASRSAYERPGETQYF. Here the CDR3 DNA reads TGTGCCAGTAGATCGGCCTATGAGAGGCCCGGGGAGACCCAGTACTTC.

V gene TRBV2 combines with J gene TRBJ1-1; D possibly corresponds to TRBD1 (5 bases). CDR1 and CDR2 (germline): SNHLY, FYNNEI. V lost 5 bases, J lost 1 base, and 8 bases lay in between. The CDR3 is 13 residues long. The CDR3 loop is CASSPGQNTEAFF. CDR3 nucleotides: TGTGCCAGCAGTCCCGGACAGAACACTGAAGCTTTCTTT.

The chain is built from TRBV28 and TRBJ2-5, with 10 bases aligning to TRBD1. Unmatched junction bases numbered 8, after V lost 5 bases and J lost 5 bases. Looked up from germline, CDR1 is MDHEN and CDR2 is SYDVKM. The CDR3 contains 15 residues. CDR3 residues: CASSEGQGLVETQYF. DNA for the CDR3: TGTGCCAGCAGTGAGGGACAGGGGTTGGTTGAGACCCAGTACTTC. Based on the CDR3 plus reference TRBV28 and TRBJ2-5, the full variable domain is DVKVTQSSRYLVKRTGEKVFLECVQDMDHENMFWYRQDPGLGLRLIYFSYDVKMKEKGDIPEGYSVSREKKERFSLILESASTNQTSMYLCASSEGQGLVETQYFGPGTRLLVL.

This rearrangement joins TRBV5-1 to TRBJ2-5; 7 nucleotides agree with TRBD2. CDR3 length: 17 amino acids. Germline trimming cut 6 bases from V and 4 bases from J; bases unmatched to any gene: 18. Per germline, CDR1 SGHRS and CDR2 YFSETQ. CDR3: CASTRGLAVGGVETQYF. Here the CDR3 DNA reads TGCGCCAGCACCAGAGGGCTAGCGGTAGGAGGTGTAGAGACCCAGTACTTC.

The J gene is TRBJ2-7, the V gene TRBV28; D is ambiguous. The CDR3 is 12 amino acids. CDR1 and CDR2 (germline): MDHEN, SYDVKM. V lost 5 bases, J lost 6 bases, and 11 bases lay in between. This CDR3 is CASSTGPAEQYF. The CDR3 coding sequence is TGTGCCAGCAGTACCGGGCCGGCCGAGCAGTACTTC.

This clone is a singleton in its sample. The chain carries TRBV2 and TRBJ1-1; no reliable D call. The CDR3 has 12 residues. The V and J ends lost 5 bases and 2 bases respectively, with 6 bases between them. The germline CDR1 and CDR2 sequences are SNHLY and FYNNEI. The CDR3 DNA sequence: TGTGCCAGCAGTTGGGTAAACACTGAAGCTTTCTTT. The encoded protein is CASSWVNTEAFF.

The V call is TRBV24-1, the J call TRBJ2-1, with 7 bases that match TRBD1. V shed 7 bases, J shed 3 bases, and the junction held 5 bases outside the gene matches. Germline-derived CDR1 and CDR2 are KGHDR and SFDVKD. The CDR3 is made up of 14 amino acids. The DNA for the CDR3 is TGTGCCACCAGGAAGACAGGGAACTACAATGAGCAGTTCTTC. This encodes CATRKTGNYNEQFF.

The V call is TRBV6-4, the J call TRBJ1-4; D is perhaps TRBD1 (5 bases). Germline V gene sequence: CDR1 MRHNA, CDR2 SNTAGT. The CDR3 loop spans 13 amino acids. V lost 3 bases and J lost 10, with 12 bases in between. The chain's CDR3 is CASSDSTGGKLFF. In DNA form, the CDR3 reads TGTGCCAGCAGTGATTCTACAGGCGGAAAACTGTTTTTT.

The chain uses TRBV15 and TRBJ2-1; D is perhaps TRBD1 (6 bases). V dropped 2 bases and J dropped 5 bases, with 19 bases sitting between them. Germline V gene sequence: CDR1 LNHNV, CDR2 YYDKDF (reference sequence). CDR3 length: 17 amino acids. DNA of the CDR3: TGTGCCACCAGCAGAACCGGACAGACCCGACTACACAATGAGCAGTTCTTC. As protein: CATSRTGQTRLHNEQFF.